This T cell receptor beta chain was sequenced in a study of PD-1 blockade in mismatch repair-deficient tumors. The length of the CDR3 is 11 residues. V dropped 6 bases and J dropped 13 bases, with 15 bases sitting between them. Looked up from germline, CDR1 is MNHEY and CDR2 is SVGAGI. Clones were sequenced by immunoSEQ multiplex PCR, and TCRdb holds only the in-frame ones, with some missing. The sample carries tens of thousands of clones, more than 70% recorded once. This chain joins TRBV6-5 and TRBJ2-5; D is perhaps TRBD1 or TRBD2 (5 bases each). The input for sequencing was peripheral blood, taken 52 weeks after starting pembrolizumab. The TCR originated in an adult with mismatch repair-deficient cancer. The CDR3 here is CASSARDGLYF. Here the CDR3 DNA reads TGTGCCAGCAGCGCTCGGGACGGTTTGTACTTC.